This TCR beta chain was captured by sequencing in a study of blood T cells in healthy people across ages. Looking at the study overall: Per every two T cells, about one barcoded beta molecule was captured by template switching.

This clonotype was counted only a few times. The antigen is undetermined. General study results and limits: While age rose, TCR beta diversity per million T cells dropped in a roughly linear way.

Germline trimming cut 4 bases from V and 9 bases from J; bases unmatched to any gene: 7. CDR1 is SGHKS, CDR2 YYEKEE, per germline (reference sequence). This CDR3 region has 14 residues. Donor samples were obtained from healthy Caucasian individuals from Russia, aged about 6 to 90. A sample-barcoded 5' primer and a J-beta primer mix were used in a second PCR of about 6 to 11 cycles. Each TCR beta cDNA got a 12-nucleotide random molecular identifier. TCRdb reprocessed the 5' RACE reads via MiXCR and lists one record per CDR3 protein. The sample consists of 650,000 to 900,000 distinct CDR3 sequences, roughly 60% of them appearing once.

The sample consisted of blood. The clonotype comes from a man between 25 and 39 years old in good health. The rearrangement links TRBV5-5 to TRBJ2-1; 10 bases align to TRBD1. The CDR3 DNA sequence: TGTGCCAGCAGCCCACTGGGACAGGGGCGTGAGCAGTTCTTC. Protein product: CASSPLGQGREQFF. Full variable domain (outside the CDR3, taken from reference TRBV5-5 and TRBJ2-1): DAGVTQSPTHLIKTRGQQVTLRCSPISGHKSVSWYQQVLGQGPQFIFQYYEKEERGRGNFPDRFSARQFPNYSSELNVNALLLGDSALYLCASSPLGQGREQFFGPGTRLTVL.